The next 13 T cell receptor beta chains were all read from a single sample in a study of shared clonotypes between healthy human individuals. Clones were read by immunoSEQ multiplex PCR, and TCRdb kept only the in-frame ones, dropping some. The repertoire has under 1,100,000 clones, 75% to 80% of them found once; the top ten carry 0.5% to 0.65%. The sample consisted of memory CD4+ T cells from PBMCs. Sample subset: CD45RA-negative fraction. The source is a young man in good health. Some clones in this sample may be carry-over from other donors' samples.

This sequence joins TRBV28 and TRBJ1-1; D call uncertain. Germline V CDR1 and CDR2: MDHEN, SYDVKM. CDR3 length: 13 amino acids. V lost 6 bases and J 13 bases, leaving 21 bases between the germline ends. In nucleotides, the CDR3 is TGTGCCAGCAGCCAATTCAGTCGTTTAAAGGGTTTCTTT. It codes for CASSQFSRLKGFF.

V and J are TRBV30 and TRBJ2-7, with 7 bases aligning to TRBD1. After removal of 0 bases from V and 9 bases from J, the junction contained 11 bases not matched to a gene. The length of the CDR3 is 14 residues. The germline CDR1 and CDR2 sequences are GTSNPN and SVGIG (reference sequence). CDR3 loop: CAWSVGGALLGQYF. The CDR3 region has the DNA TGTGCCTGGAGTGTAGGGGGCGCTTTGTTAGGGCAGTACTTC.

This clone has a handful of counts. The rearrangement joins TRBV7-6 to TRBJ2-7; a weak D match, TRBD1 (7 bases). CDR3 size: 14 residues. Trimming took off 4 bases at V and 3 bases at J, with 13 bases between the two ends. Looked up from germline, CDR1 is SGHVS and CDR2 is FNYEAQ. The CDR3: CASSSRQGLYEQYF. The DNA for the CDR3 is TGTGCCAGCAGCTCGAGACAGGGACTCTACGAGCAGTACTTC.

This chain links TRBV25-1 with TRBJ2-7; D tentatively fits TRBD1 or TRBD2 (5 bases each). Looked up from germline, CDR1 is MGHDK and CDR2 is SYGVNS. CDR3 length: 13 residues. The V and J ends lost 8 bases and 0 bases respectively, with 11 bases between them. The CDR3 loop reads CASGGGSSYEQYF. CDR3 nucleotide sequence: TGTGCCAGCGGGGGTGGAAGCTCCTACGAGCAGTACTTC.

In DNA, the CDR3 is TGTGCCAGCAGGGGGAACTTGAACACTGAAGCTTTCTTT. This translates into CASRGNLNTEAFF. The rearrangement links TRBV11-1 to TRBJ1-1, with D unclear. The V gene lost 6 bases and the J gene lost 0 bases, with 8 bases spanning the gap. Per the germline V gene, CDR1 is SGHAT and CDR2 is FQDESV (reference sequence). The CDR3 is made up of 13 amino acids.

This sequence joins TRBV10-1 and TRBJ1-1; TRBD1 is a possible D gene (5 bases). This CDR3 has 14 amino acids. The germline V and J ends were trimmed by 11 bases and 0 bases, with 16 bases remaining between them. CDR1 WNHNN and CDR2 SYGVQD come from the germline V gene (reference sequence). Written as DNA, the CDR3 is TGCGCCGCGCCGTTGGGGACGGTGAACACTGAAGCTTTCTTT. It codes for CAAPLGTVNTEAFF.

The CDR3 DNA reads as TGTGCCAGCAGTTACTCGACCCCCGGACAGGGAGGCGAGCAGTACTTC. Its protein product is CASSYSTPGQGGEQYF. This rearrangement joins TRBV6-5 to TRBJ2-7; 8 nucleotides match TRBD1. CDR3 length: 16 amino acids. Germline loops: CDR1 MNHEY, CDR2 SVGAGI. Unmatched junction bases numbered 10, after V lost 0 bases and J lost 6 bases.

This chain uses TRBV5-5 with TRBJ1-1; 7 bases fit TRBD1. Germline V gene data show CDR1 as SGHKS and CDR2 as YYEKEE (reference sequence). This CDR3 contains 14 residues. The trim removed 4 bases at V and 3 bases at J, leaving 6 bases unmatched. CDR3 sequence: CASSPGDSYTEAFF. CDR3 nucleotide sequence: TGTGCCAGCAGCCCAGGGGACAGTTACACTGAAGCTTTCTTT.

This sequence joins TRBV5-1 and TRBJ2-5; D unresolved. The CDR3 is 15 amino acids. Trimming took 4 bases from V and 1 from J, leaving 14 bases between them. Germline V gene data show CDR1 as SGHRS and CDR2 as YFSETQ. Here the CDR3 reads CASSPRAHSQETQYF. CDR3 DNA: TGCGCCAGCAGCCCACGCGCCCACTCCCAAGAGACCCAGTACTTC.

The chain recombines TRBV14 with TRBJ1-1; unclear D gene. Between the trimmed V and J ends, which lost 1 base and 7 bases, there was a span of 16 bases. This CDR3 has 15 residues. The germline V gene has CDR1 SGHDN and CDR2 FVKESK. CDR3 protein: CASSQGFSTAYEAFF. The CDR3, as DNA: TGTGCCAGCAGCCAAGGTTTTTCCACAGCCTATGAAGCTTTCTTT.

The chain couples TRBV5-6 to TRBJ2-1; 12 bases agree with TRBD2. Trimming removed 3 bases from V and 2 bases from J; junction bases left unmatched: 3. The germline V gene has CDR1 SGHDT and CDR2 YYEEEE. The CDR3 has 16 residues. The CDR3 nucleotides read TGTGCCAGCAGCTACCGGACTAGCGGGGCCTACAATGAGCAGTTCTTC. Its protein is CASSYRTSGAYNEQFF.

CDR3 region: CASSLDPSTDTQYF. In DNA form, the CDR3 reads TGTGCCAGCAGCTTGGATCCTAGTACAGATACGCAGTATTTT. This rearrangement joins TRBV5-4 to TRBJ2-3; D gene unclear. Trimming stripped 0 bases from V and 3 bases from J, with 8 bases between. The CDR3 loop spans 14 amino acids. CDR1 SGHNT and CDR2 YYREEE come from the germline V gene (reference sequence). Full variable domain (outside the CDR3, taken from reference TRBV5-4 and TRBJ2-3): ETGVTQSPTHLIKTRGQQVTLRCSSQSGHNTVSWYQQALGQGPQFIFQYYREEENGRGNFPPRFSGLQFPNYSSELNVNALELDDSALYLCASSLDPSTDTQYFGPGTRLTVL.

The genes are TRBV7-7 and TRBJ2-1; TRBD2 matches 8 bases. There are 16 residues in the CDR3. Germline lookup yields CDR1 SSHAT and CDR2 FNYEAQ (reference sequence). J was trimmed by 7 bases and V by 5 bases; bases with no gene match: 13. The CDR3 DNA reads TGTGCCAGCAGCCCGGTGGGTCTAGCGGGTTTGAATGAGCAGTTCTTC. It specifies CASSPVGLAGLNEQFF.